One sample yielded the 14 T cell receptor beta chains listed below, sequenced in a study of T cell clones after liver transplantation. TCRdb's copy holds only in-frame clones and misses some; the assay was immunoSEQ multiplex PCR. The table has about 100,000 clones, around four fifths seen once. Sequenced here: CD4+ T cells from blood, sampled before liver transplant. All receptors derive from a human donor who received a liver transplant.

CDR3 protein: CASSLDRSAIYGYTF. CDR3 in DNA: TGTGCCAGCAGCTTAGATCGCTCAGCTATCTATGGCTACACCTTC. The chain joins TRBV11-1 to TRBJ1-2; D call uncertain. The V end lost 1 base, the J end lost 4 bases, and 13 bases lay between the germline ends. Germline CDR1 is SGHAT and CDR2 is FQDESV (reference sequence). This CDR3 is built from 15 residues. The whole variable domain, remainder taken from reference TRBV11-1 and TRBJ1-2, is EAEVAQSPRYKITEKSQAVAFWCDPISGHATLYWYRQILGQGPELLVQFQDESVVDDSQLPKDRFSAERLKGVDSTLKIQPAELGDSAMYLCASSLDRSAIYGYTFGSGTRLTVV.

This clone was counted a single time. This chain links TRBV10-3 with TRBJ2-5; 8 bases agree with TRBD1. CDR3 length equals 15 residues. Per germline, CDR1 ENHRY and CDR2 SYGVKD. V shed 7 bases, J shed 3 bases, and the junction held 10 bases outside the gene matches. This CDR3 is CAIMRVLGQEETQYF. The CDR3, as DNA: TGTGCCATCATGCGGGTGCTGGGACAGGAAGAGACCCAGTACTTC.

The chain joins TRBV7-9 to TRBJ1-2; the D is unclear. Deletions cut 4 bases from V and 1 base from J, with 16 bases between. The CDR3 consists of 16 residues. The germline CDR1 and CDR2 sequences are SEHNR and FQNEAQ (reference sequence). The CDR3 spells CASSSKREGLNYGYTF. For the CDR3, the DNA is TGTGCCAGCAGCTCCAAAAGAGAGGGCCTTAACTATGGCTACACCTTC.

This clone was counted only a few times. V gene TRBV15 combines with J gene TRBJ1-1; D remains unclear. From germline, CDR1 is LNHNV and CDR2 YYDKDF (reference sequence). The germline V and J ends were trimmed by 0 bases and 2 bases, with 4 bases remaining between them. The CDR3 consists of 13 residues. The CDR3 coding sequence is TGTGCCACCAGCAGAGAGTTTAACACTGAAGCTTTCTTT. It codes for CATSREFNTEAFF.

CDR3 nucleotides: TGTGCCAGCAGCTTAGCACAGGGTTACACCGGGGAGCTGTTTTTT. This encodes CASSLAQGYTGELFF. The chain couples TRBV7-9 to TRBJ2-2, with a tentative D call TRBD1 (6 bases). V was pared by 0 bases and J by 3 bases, with 8 bases between. Germline CDR1 and CDR2: SEHNR and FQNEAQ (reference sequence). This CDR3 contains 15 residues.

The chain is built from TRBV5-1 and TRBJ1-1; D not resolved. Germline V gives CDR1 SGHRS, CDR2 YFSETQ. CDR3 length equals 14 residues. With 2 bases removed from V and 3 bases from J, the gap between germline ends came to 11 bases. The CDR3 here is CASSFGPRDTEAFF. CDR3 nucleotides: TGCGCCAGCAGCTTCGGCCCTAGGGACACTGAAGCTTTCTTT. The full variable domain, completed using reference TRBV5-1 and TRBJ1-1, is KAGVTQTPRYLIKTRGQQVTLSCSPISGHRSVSWYQQTPGQGLQFLFEYFSETQRNKGNFPGRFSGRQFSNSRSEMNVSTLELGDSALYLCASSFGPRDTEAFFGQGTRLTVV.

V usage is TRBV18 and J usage is TRBJ1-5, with 8 bases aligning to TRBD1. Trimming cost V 3 bases and J 2 bases; bases outside gene matches: 0. The germline V gene encodes CDR1 KGHSH and CDR2 LQKENI. This CDR3 contains 14 residues. Here the CDR3 reads CASSPTGGNQPQHF. The CDR3 bases are TGTGCCAGCTCACCGACAGGGGGCAATCAGCCCCAGCATTTT. Full variable domain (rest looked up from reference TRBV18 and TRBJ1-5): NAGVMQNPRHLVRRRGQEARLRCSPMKGHSHVYWYRQLPEEGLKFMVYLQKENIIDESGMPKERFSAEFPKEGPSILRIQQVVRGDSAAYFCASSPTGGNQPQHFGDGTRLSIL.

This clone turned up a few times. The rearrangement joins TRBV6-1 to TRBJ2-7; D unresolved. The CDR3 has 8 amino acids. Trimming took off 7 bases at V and 5 bases at J, with 0 bases between the two ends. From germline, CDR1 is MNHNS and CDR2 SASEGT. CDR3 sequence reads: CASNEQYF. CDR3 bases: TGTGCCAGCAACGAGCAGTACTTC.

This clone came up many times. The rearrangement links TRBV27 to TRBJ2-2, with D possibly called TRBD1 or TRBD2 (5 bases each). The length of the CDR3 is 14 residues. V lost 5 bases and J lost 1, with 8 bases in between. Germline values: CDR1 MNHEY, CDR2 SMNVEV (reference sequence). CDR3 sequence: CASSGTQNTGELFF. For the CDR3, the DNA is TGTGCCAGCAGTGGGACGCAGAACACCGGGGAGCTGTTTTTT.

The rearrangement joins TRBV27 to TRBJ1-1; TRBD1 agrees at 7 bases. V was pared by 6 bases and J by 5 bases, with 6 bases of the junction left unmatched. The CDR3 is 13 residues long. CDR1 is MNHEY and CDR2 is SMNVEV in the germline V gene (reference sequence). CDR3 sequence: CASRLTGRTEAFF. As DNA, the CDR3 is TGTGCCAGCAGGCTGACAGGGAGGACTGAAGCTTTCTTT.

The rearrangement links TRBV7-8 to TRBJ1-2; 8 nucleotides match TRBD1. This CDR3 has 16 residues. V gave up 5 bases and J gave up 7 bases; unmatched junction bases: 15. Germline CDR1 is SGHVS and CDR2 is FQNEAQ. The CDR3 region is CASSPPPWSDRGGYTF. DNA for the CDR3: TGTGCCAGCAGCCCCCCCCCTTGGTCAGACAGGGGTGGCTACACCTTC. Complete variable domain (other parts from reference TRBV7-8 and TRBJ1-2): GAGVSQSPRYKVAKRGQDVALRCDPISGHVSLFWYQQALGQGPEFLTYFQNEAQLDKSGLPSDRFFAERPEGSVSTLKIQRTQQEDSAVYLCASSPPPWSDRGGYTFGSGTRLTVV.

The sample holds a few counts of this clone. The chain carries TRBV7-3 and TRBJ2-5; TRBD1 aligns across 10 bases. The V gene end was trimmed by 3 bases and the J gene end by 4 bases; junction bases not matched to a gene: 5. This CDR3 spans 15 amino acids. CDR1 is SGHTA, CDR2 FQGTGA, per germline. CDR3 amino acids: CASSLGQGFRETQYF. The CDR3 DNA follows: TGTGCCAGCAGCTTGGGACAGGGGTTTAGAGAGACCCAGTACTTC.

The rearrangement uses TRBV7-3 and TRBJ2-2; 10 bases agree with TRBD2. V lost 5 bases to trimming and J lost 2 bases; unmatched junction nucleotides: 5. Germline values: CDR1 SGHTA, CDR2 FQGTGA. There are 16 residues in the CDR3. In DNA, the CDR3 is TGTGCCAGCAGCGAGCTAGCGGGGGTCAACACCGGGGAGCTGTTTTTT. Its protein product is CASSELAGVNTGELFF.

This clone showed up just a few times. The chain employs TRBV4-1 and TRBJ1-2; D gene ambiguous. The germline V gene has CDR1 MGHRA and CDR2 YSYEKL. The V gene lost 1 base and the J gene lost 4 bases, with 10 bases spanning the gap. The length of the CDR3 is 14 residues. The CDR3 nucleotides are TGCGCCAGCAGCCAAGGGGCAGGCTCCTATGGCTACACCTTC. It codes for CASSQGAGSYGYTF.